This T cell receptor (beta chain) was sequenced during a study of response to subunit inactivated influenza vaccine. The V end lost 5 bases, the J end lost 4 bases, and 17 bases lay between the germline ends. The CDR3 extends over 15 amino acids. Per the germline V gene, CDR1 is SGHTA and CDR2 is FQGNSA. TCRdb reprocessed the RT-PCR reads via MiXCR and lists one record per CDR3 protein. The sample holds hundreds of thousands of distinct CDR3 sequences, roughly 12% seen once. The same sample was also studied in work on T cells expressing NK-cell markers. As reported in that work: TCR beta libraries carry UMIs added by 5'RACE template switching. From sorted CD3+CD56+NKG2C+, CD3+CD56+NKG2C- and CD3+CD56-NKG2C+ T cells came the TCR beta repertoires. Several experiments confined sorting to alpha-beta TCR T cells with an anti-gamma-delta TCR antibody.

Material: PBMCs from blood, obtained on the day of vaccination. The TCR was taken from a man aged 45-65 years who received an inactivated influenza vaccine. This chain connects TRBV7-2 to TRBJ2-5, with D uncertain. The CDR3, as DNA: TGTGCCAGCAGCATGGGCCTAAGGTTAGGAGAGACCCAGTACTTC. Encoded protein: CASSMGLRLGETQYF.